The present TCR beta chain was sequenced within a study of blood T cell repertoires in COVID-19. The CDR3 is made up of 14 amino acids. Trimming left V 2 bases short and J 9 bases short, with 16 bases between. Germline V lookup: CDR1 MGHRA, CDR2 YSYEKL. Original processing methods: From reference gene primer amplification, estimates of nucleated cell counts were derived. TCRdb's table, derived via immunoSEQ multiplex PCR, lists solely in-frame clones and lacks some. V and J calls plus clone size are reproduced from that table; the DNA served to infer D and trimming. There are a few hundred thousand clones in the sample; around 89% occur only once, and about 0.8% lies in the top ten.

The TCR was taken from a man aged 25-45 years with acute or convalescent COVID-19. Source material: peripheral blood. The chain is built from TRBV4-1 and TRBJ2-5; D is perhaps TRBD1 (6 bases). CDR3 sequence: CASSQQQGQGAQYF. CDR3 in DNA: TGCGCCAGCAGCCAACAACAGGGACAAGGGGCCCAGTACTTC.